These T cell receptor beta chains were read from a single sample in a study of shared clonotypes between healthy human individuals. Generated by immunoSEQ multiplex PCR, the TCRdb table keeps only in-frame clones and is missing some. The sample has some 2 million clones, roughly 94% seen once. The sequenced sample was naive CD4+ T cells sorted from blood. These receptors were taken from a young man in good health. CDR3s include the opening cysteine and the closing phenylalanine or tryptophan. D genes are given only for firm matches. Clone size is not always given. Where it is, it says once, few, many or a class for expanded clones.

TGCGCCAGCAGTGAACAACGGGGCGATGGCTACACCTTC,CASSEQRGDGYTF,TRBJ1-2,.,TRBV10-2,.
TGCGCCAGCAGCAGCCGGGACAGGGGTTGCGAGCAGTACTTC,CASSSRDRGCEQYF,TRBJ2-7,TRBD1,TRBV10-1,.
TGTGCCAGCCACCGGGGCCCCTATAATTCACCCCTCCACTTT,CASHRGPYNSPLHF,TRBJ1-6,.,TRBV28,.
TGTGCCAGCAGCTTGTCAACGGTAGCTAACTATGGCTACACCTTC,CASSLSTVANYGYTF,TRBJ1-2,.,TRBV5-5,.
TGTGCCAGCAGCCGCCAAGGGACAGTTCCCTCCTATGGCTACACCTTC,CASSRQGTVPSYGYTF,TRBJ1-2,TRBD1,TRBV7-9,.
TGTGCCAGCAGCCAGCTCTTTGACGGGAGTTTCTACGAGCAGTACTTC,CASSQLFDGSFYEQYF,TRBJ2-7,.,TRBV7-2,.
TGTGCCAGCAGTTTGGAAATCGAGCAGTTCTTC,CASSLEIEQFF,TRBJ2-1,.,TRBV6-6,.
TGTGCCAGCAGCTGGGGCTCTGGAAACACCATATATTTT,CASSWGSGNTIYF,TRBJ1-3,.,TRBV7-6,.
TGTGCCAGCAGTTTCTCTGGGCGGGGGGACACAGATACGCAGTATTTT,CASSFSGRGDTDTQYF,TRBJ2-3,TRBD2,TRBV28,.
TGCGCCAGCAGCCCCCTAGGGAAGGGCAGCTATGGCTACACCTTC,CASSPLGKGSYGYTF,TRBJ1-2,.,TRBV5-1,.
TGTGCCAGCAATACAGGACTAGGAGAGACCCAGTACTTC,CASNTGLGETQYF,TRBJ2-5,TRBD2,TRBV2,.
TGTGCCAGCACCCCCGGGGGAGGACATGGCTACACCTTC,CASTPGGGHGYTF,TRBJ1-2,.,TRBV28,.
TGTGCCACCAGCAGAGATCGACAGGACGTCTATGGCTACACCTTC,CATSRDRQDVYGYTF,TRBJ1-2,.,TRBV15,.
TGTGCCAGCAGTCCGGCCGGGCCGCTCTACGAGCAGTACTTC,CASSPAGPLYEQYF,TRBJ2-7,.,TRBV28,.
TGTGCCAGCGCAGGGGGCCTGAACACTGAAGCTTTCTTT,CASAGGLNTEAFF,TRBJ1-1,TRBD1,TRBV18,.
TGTGCCAGCAGCTTATCAGGCATCGGGGAGCTGTTTTTT,CASSLSGIGELFF,TRBJ2-2,.,TRBV7-2,.
TGTGCCAGTAGTCCGAGGGGTCCCTACGAGCAGTACTTC,CASSPRGPYEQYF,TRBJ2-7,.,TRBV19,.
TGTGCCAGCAGCCCTTGGAGTGAGGTCACTGAAGCTTTCTTT,CASSPWSEVTEAFF,TRBJ1-1,.,TRBV5-4,once
TGTGCCAGTAGACCTGACAGATTTTTCTCCTATAATTCACCCCTCCACTTT,CASRPDRFFSYNSPLHF,TRBJ1-6,.,TRBV19,.
TGTGCCAGCAGCTTGAACAGGAACTATGGCTACACCTTC,CASSLNRNYGYTF,TRBJ1-2,.,TRBV5-8,.
TGTGCCAGCAGACAGGGGTTTTTTGAGAACACTGAAGCTTTCTTT,CASRQGFFENTEAFF,TRBJ1-1,TRBD1,TRBV6-5,.
TGTGCCAGTAGCTCTATACAGGGACGGTGGGAGCAGTACTTC,CASSSIQGRWEQYF,TRBJ2-7,.,TRBV19,.
TGTGCCAGTAGGGTGTTCGGTGAAGCTTTCTTT,CASRVFGEAFF,TRBJ1-1,.,TRBV19,few
TGTGCCAGTAGTATGGGCAGGGACGGTTCACCCCTCCACTTT,CASSMGRDGSPLHF,TRBJ1-6,.,TRBV19,once
TGTGCCAGCAGCCGCCTCCGGACAGTCGACAATGAGCAGTTCTTC,CASSRLRTVDNEQFF,TRBJ2-1,.,TRBV2,.
TGTGCCAGCAGCCCGGAGGGTCCTAGCGGGAGTTGGGAGGGCTACGAGCAGTACTTC,CASSPEGPSGSWEGYEQYF,TRBJ2-7,.,TRBV21-1,.
TGCGCCAGCAGCCCCCGGACTAGCGACCAAGAGACCCAGTACTTC,CASSPRTSDQETQYF,TRBJ2-5,TRBD2,TRBV5-1,.
TGTGCCAGCAGTTTCTCCGACAGTGGCTACACCTTC,CASSFSDSGYTF,TRBJ1-2,.,TRBV6-5,.
TGTGCCACCAGCAGGGAACTTCCGGGACAGGGGGCCCACGAGCAGTACTTC,CATSRELPGQGAHEQYF,TRBJ2-7,TRBD1,TRBV15,once
TGTGCCAGCAGGAGGACAAGGGACGTCTTGGGGGACGAGCAGTACTTC,CASRRTRDVLGDEQYF,TRBJ2-7,.,TRBV6-6,.
TGCGCCAGCAGCTTGGCGGTGGGAGATGGCTACACCTTC,CASSLAVGDGYTF,TRBJ1-2,.,TRBV5-1,.
TGCGCCAGCAGCTTGGGAGGGGTGGTCGCCGGGGAGCTGTTTTTT,CASSLGGVVAGELFF,TRBJ2-2,.,TRBV5-1,.
TGTGCCAGCAGCTCAAGGGAAACTAACTATGGCTACACCTTC,CASSSRETNYGYTF,TRBJ1-2,.,TRBV7-8,.
TGTGCCAGCAGCTTAGTGTCCACCTCGTTCGGCGAGCAGTACTTC,CASSLVSTSFGEQYF,TRBJ2-7,.,TRBV7-2,.
TGTGCCAGCAGTGGACTAGCGGGTGTCGGGGAGCTGTTTTTT,CASSGLAGVGELFF,TRBJ2-2,TRBD2,TRBV2,.